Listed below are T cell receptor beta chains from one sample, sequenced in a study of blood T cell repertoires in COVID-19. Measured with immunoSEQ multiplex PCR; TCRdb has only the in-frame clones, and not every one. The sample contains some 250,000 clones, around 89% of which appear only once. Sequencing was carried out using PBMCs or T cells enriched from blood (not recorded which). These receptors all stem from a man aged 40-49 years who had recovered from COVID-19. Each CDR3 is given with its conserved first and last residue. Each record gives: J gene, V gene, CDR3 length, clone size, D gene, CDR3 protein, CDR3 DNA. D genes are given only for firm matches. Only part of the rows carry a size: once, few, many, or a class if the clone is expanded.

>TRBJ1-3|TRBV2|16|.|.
CASSEMSDISGNTIYF
TGTGCCAGCAGTGAAATGTCGGACATCTCTGGAAACACCATATATTTT
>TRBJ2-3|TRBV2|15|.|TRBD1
CASSERQGKEDTQYF
TGTGCCAGCAGTGAAAGACAGGGTAAGGAAGATACGCAGTATTTT
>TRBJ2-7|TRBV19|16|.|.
CASSTPQRGGSYEQYF
TGTGCCAGTAGTACCCCCCAGAGGGGGGGCTCCTACGAGCAGTACTTC
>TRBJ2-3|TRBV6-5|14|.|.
CASRGQPLGDTQYF
TGTGCCAGCAGAGGACAGCCGCTTGGGGATACGCAGTATTTT
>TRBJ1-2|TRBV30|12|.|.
CAWRTEFYGYTF
TGTGCCTGGAGGACAGAATTCTATGGCTACACCTTC
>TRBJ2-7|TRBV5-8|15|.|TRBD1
CASSQDRGLAPEQYF
TGTGCCAGCAGCCAAGACAGGGGGCTAGCCCCCGAGCAGTACTTC
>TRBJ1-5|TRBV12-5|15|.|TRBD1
CASGLGQGSNQPQHF
TGTGCTAGTGGTTTGGGACAGGGTAGCAATCAGCCCCAGCATTTT
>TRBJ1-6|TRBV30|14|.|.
CAWSVAGGNSPLHF
TGTGCCTGGAGTGTAGCCGGGGGAAATTCACCCCTCCACTTT
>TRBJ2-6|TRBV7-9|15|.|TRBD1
CASGTVTSGANVLTF
TGTGCCAGCGGGACAGTCACCTCTGGGGCCAACGTCCTGACTTTC
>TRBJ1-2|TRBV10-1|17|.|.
CASSEMRDGGLNYGYTF
TGCGCCAGCAGTGAGATGCGGGACGGAGGGCTGAACTATGGCTACACCTTC
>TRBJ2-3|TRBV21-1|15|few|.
CASSKEGLSTDTQYF
TGTGCCAGCAGCAAGGAGGGCTTATCCACAGATACGCAGTATTTT
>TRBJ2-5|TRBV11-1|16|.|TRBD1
CASSYTTGAEAETQYF
TGTGCCAGCAGTTATACGACAGGGGCCGAGGCAGAGACCCAGTACTTC
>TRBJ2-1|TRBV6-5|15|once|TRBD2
CASSYSLAGEGEQFF
TGTGCCAGCAGTTACTCGCTAGCGGGGGAGGGTGAGCAGTTCTTC
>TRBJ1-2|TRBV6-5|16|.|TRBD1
CASSYGGQGIGYGYTF
TGTGCCAGCAGTTACGGCGGACAGGGCATCGGCTATGGCTACACCTTC
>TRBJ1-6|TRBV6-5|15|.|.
CASSRRAGVNSPLHF
TGTGCCAGCAGCCGCCGCGCGGGGGTTAATTCACCCCTCCACTTT
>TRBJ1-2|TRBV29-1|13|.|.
CSVWSGATAGYTF
TGCAGCGTTTGGTCAGGGGCTACGGCTGGCTACACCTTC
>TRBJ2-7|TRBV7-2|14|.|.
CASSLGPRSYEQYF
TGTGCCAGCAGCTTAGGTCCCAGAAGTTACGAGCAGTACTTC
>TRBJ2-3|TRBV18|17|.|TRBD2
CASSPPGLAGGSDTQYF
TGTGCCAGCTCACCACCAGGGCTAGCGGGAGGATCTGATACGCAGTATTTT
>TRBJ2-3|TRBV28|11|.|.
CASSIVDTQYF
TGTGCCAGCAGTATAGTGGATACGCAGTATTTT
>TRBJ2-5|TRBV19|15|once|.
CASSIHHRETETQYF
TGTGCCAGTAGTATCCACCACAGGGAGACGGAGACCCAGTACTTC
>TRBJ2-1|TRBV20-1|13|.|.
CSASTPPRGEQFF
TGCAGTGCTAGTACCCCTCCCAGGGGTGAGCAGTTCTTC
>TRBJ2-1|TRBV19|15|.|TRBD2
CASADSGRAHSEQFF
TGTGCCAGTGCCGATAGCGGGAGGGCCCATAGTGAGCAGTTCTTC
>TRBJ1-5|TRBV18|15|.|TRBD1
CASSPATGFSQPQHF
TGTGCCAGCTCACCAGCGACAGGGTTTAGTCAGCCCCAGCATTTT
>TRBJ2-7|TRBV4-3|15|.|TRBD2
CASSHSSGSSYEQYF
TGCGCCAGCAGCCACTCTAGCGGGAGCTCCTACGAGCAGTACTTC
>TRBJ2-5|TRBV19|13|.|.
CASKATDQETQYF
TGTGCCAGTAAGGCGACAGACCAAGAGACCCAGTACTTC
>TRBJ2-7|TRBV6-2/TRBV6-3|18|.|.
CASSYTVEGRRTTYEQYF
TGTGCCAGCAGTTACACCGTGGAGGGGCGAAGGACAACCTACGAGCAGTACTTC
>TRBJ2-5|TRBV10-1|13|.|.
CASSEGGLETQYF
TGCGCCAGCAGTGAAGGAGGGCTGGAGACCCAGTACTTC
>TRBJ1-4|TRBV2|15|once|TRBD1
CASSPGTGEGEKLFF
TGTGCCAGCAGCCCTGGGACAGGGGAGGGGGAAAAACTGTTTTTT
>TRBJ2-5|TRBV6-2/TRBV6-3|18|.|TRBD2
CASSYNPGLAARQETQYF
TGTGCCAGCAGTTATAACCCAGGACTAGCGGCAAGACAAGAGACCCAGTACTTC
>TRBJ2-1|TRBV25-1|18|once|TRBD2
CASSALAGGPGAYNEQFF
TGTGCCAGCAGTGCACTAGCGGGAGGGCCGGGAGCCTACAATGAGCAGTTCTTC
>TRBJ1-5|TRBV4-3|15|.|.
CASSQGVSPNQPQHF
TGCGCCAGCAGCCAGGGAGTCTCCCCCAATCAGCCCCAGCATTTT
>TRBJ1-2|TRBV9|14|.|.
CASSTDGRGNGYTF
TGTGCCAGCAGCACAGACGGGCGGGGGAATGGCTACACCTTC
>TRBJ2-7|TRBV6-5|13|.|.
CASSYGRRVEQYF
TGTGCCAGCAGTTACGGGAGAAGGGTCGAGCAGTACTTC
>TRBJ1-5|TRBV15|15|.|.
CATSRQGYSNQPQHF
TGTGCCACCAGCAGACAGGGTTATAGCAATCAGCCCCAGCATTTT
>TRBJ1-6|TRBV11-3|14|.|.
CASSPQDSYSPLHF
TGTGCCAGCAGCCCCCAGGACAGCTATTCACCCCTCCACTTT
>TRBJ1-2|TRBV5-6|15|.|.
CASSLGPRPTNGYTF
TGTGCCAGCAGCTTGGGGCCACGACCAACTAATGGCTACACCTTC
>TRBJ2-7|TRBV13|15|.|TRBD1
CASRPGTGLAYEQYF
TGTGCCAGCAGGCCCGGGACAGGGTTAGCCTACGAGCAGTACTTC
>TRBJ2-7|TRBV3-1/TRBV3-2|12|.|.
CASSRALYEQYF
TGTGCCAGCAGCCGGGCCCTCTACGAGCAGTACTTC
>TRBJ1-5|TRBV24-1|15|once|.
CATSDRTYPGQPQHF
TGTGCCACCAGTGACCGGACTTACCCAGGCCAGCCCCAGCATTTT
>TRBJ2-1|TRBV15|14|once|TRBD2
CATRASGRGDEQFF
TGTGCCACCAGGGCTAGCGGGAGAGGCGATGAGCAGTTCTTC
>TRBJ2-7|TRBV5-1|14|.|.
CASSLGQRFYEQYF
TGCGCCAGCAGCTTGGGGCAGCGTTTCTACGAGCAGTACTTC
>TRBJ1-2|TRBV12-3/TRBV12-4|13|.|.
CASSLGGGNGYTF
TGTGCCAGCAGTTTAGGGGGGGGGAATGGCTACACCTTC
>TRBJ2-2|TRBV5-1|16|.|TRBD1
CASSWTGTGDTGELFF
TGCGCCAGCAGCTGGACCGGGACAGGGGATACCGGGGAGCTGTTTTTT
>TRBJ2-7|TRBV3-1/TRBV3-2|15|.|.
CASSSRQGGYYEQYF
TGTGCCAGCAGCTCCCGACAGGGAGGCTACTACGAGCAGTACTTC
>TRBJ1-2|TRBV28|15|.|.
CASSSGWPPNYGYTF
TGTGCCAGCAGTTCAGGATGGCCCCCAAACTATGGCTACACCTTC
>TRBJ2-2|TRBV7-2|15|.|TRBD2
CASSSSGRYTGELFF
TGTGCCAGCAGCTCTAGCGGGAGATACACCGGGGAGCTGTTTTTT
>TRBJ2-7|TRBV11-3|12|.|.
CASSRSTYEQYF
TGTGCCAGCAGCCGGTCGACCTACGAGCAGTACTTC
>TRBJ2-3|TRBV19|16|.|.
CASSPTGFWDTDTQYF
TGTGCCAGTAGCCCGACAGGATTTTGGGACACAGATACGCAGTATTTT